The present entry profiles one T cell receptor beta chain with its context. What it binds is not known. The sample belongs to a study of cytomegalovirus exposure and HLA in healthy donors. The PCR employed 60 Vbeta primers together with 13 Jbeta primers. This table comes from immunoSEQ multiplex PCR, and its TCRdb copy is limited to in-frame clones, with some not included. This table holds some 200,000 clones, roughly 80% found once. Study-wide results and limits: Earlier analysis found most TCR beta V segments productive about 87% or about 30% of the time. Analysis was carried out at a later point, and it linked a missense DCLRE1C variant to TCR beta V- and J-gene trimming. 15,000 to 20,000 TCR beta sequences were associated with HLA alleles at 0.05 false discovery rate in a later analysis.

Germline V CDR1 and CDR2: KGHSH, LQKENI. V gave up 0 bases and J gave up 2 bases; unmatched junction bases: 3. The CDR3 is 15 residues long. Sequenced material: PBMCs. The chain joins TRBV18 to TRBJ2-7; 8 positions match TRBD1. The sequence was collected from a woman aged 18-29 years in good health and CMV-seronegative. The DNA for the CDR3 is TGTGCCAGCTCACCACCGCAGGGGGCGGCCTACGAGCAGTACTTC. Translation gives CASSPPQGAAYEQYF.